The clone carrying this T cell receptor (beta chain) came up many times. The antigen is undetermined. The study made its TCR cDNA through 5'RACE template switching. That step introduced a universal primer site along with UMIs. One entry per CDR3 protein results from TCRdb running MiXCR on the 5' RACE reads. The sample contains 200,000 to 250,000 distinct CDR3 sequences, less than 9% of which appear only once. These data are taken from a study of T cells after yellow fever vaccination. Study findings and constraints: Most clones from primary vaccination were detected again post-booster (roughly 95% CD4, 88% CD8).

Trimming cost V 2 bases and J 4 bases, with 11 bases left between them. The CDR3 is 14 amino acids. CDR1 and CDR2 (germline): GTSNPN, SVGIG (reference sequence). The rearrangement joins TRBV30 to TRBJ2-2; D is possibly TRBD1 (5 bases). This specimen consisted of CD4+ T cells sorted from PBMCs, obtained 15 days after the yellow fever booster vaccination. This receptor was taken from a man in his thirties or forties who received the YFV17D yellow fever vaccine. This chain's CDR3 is CAWSTYRRTGELFF. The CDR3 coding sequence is TGTGCCTGGAGTACTTACAGGCGCACCGGGGAGCTGTTTTTT.